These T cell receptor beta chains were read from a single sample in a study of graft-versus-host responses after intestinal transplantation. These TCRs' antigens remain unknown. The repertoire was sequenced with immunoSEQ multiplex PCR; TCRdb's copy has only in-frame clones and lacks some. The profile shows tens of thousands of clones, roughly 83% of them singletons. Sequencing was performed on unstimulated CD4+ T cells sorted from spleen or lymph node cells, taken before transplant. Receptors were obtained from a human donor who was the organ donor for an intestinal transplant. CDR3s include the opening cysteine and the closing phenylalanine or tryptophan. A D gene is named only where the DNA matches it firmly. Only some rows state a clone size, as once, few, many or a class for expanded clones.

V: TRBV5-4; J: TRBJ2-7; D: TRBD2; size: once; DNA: TGTGCCAGCGGGCGTCCCGGGACTAATCTTTACGAGCAGTACTTC; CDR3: CASGRPGTNLYEQYF
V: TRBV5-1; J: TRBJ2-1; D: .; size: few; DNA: TGCGCCAGCAGCCCCGGGCCCCCTGGGGACAATGAGCAGTTCTTC; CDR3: CASSPGPPGDNEQFF
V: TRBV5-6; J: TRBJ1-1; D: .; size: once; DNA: TGTGCCAGCAGCCGCAGGGACTCAAACACTGAAGCTTTCTTT; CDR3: CASSRRDSNTEAFF
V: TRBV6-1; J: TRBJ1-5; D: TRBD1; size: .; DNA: TGTGCCAGCAGTGACACAGGGGGCGGCGATCAGCCCCAGCATTTT; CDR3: CASSDTGGGDQPQHF
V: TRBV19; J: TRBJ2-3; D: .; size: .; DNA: TGTGCCAGTAGTACCTTAGCAGATACGCAGTATTTT; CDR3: CASSTLADTQYF
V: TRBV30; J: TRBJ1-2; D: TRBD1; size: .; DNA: TGTGCCTGGAGTGGGGACAGGGTGAACTATGGCTACACCTTC; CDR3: CAWSGDRVNYGYTF
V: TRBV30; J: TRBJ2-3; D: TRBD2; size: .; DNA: TGTGCCGGAGCTCCGGGACTAGCGGGGTTGGATACGCAGTATTTT; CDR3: CAGAPGLAGLDTQYF
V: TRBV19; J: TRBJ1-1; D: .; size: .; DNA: TGTGCCAGTAGTATCCAGGGCGGTGGCACTGAAGCTTTCTTT; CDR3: CASSIQGGGTEAFF
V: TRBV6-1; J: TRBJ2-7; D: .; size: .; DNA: TGTGCCAGCATCAGCGAGCCGCCCTACGAGCAGTACTTC; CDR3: CASISEPPYEQYF
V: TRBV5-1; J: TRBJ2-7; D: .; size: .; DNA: TGCGCCAGCAGCATATTAAGCTCCTACGAGCAGTACTTC; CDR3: CASSILSSYEQYF
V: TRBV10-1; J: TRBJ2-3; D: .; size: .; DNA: TGCGCCAGCAGTGACCTATTACCCGGGACTCAAACCCGCACAGATACGCAGTATTTT; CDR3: CASSDLLPGTQTRTDTQYF
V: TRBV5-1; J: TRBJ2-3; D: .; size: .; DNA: TGCGCCAGCAGCTTGTCGACAGATACGCAGTATTTT; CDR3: CASSLSTDTQYF
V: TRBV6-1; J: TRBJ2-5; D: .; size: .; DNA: TGTGCCAGCAGTGAAGCCCCGACGGGAGATAAAGAGACCCAGTACTTC; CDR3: CASSEAPTGDKETQYF
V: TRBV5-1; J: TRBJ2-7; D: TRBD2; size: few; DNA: TGCGCCAGCACCGCGGGAGGGGTTCGTGACGAGCAGTACTTC; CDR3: CASTAGGVRDEQYF
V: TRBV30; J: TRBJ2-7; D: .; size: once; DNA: TGTGCCTGGAGTTTTCGGGGCAATATGTACGAGCAGTACTTC; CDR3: CAWSFRGNMYEQYF
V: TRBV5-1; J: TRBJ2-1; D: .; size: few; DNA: TGCGCCAGCAGCACGGACGGGGGGCCGGGGAATGAGCAGTTCTTC; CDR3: CASSTDGGPGNEQFF
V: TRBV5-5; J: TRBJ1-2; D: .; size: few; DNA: TGTGCCAGCAGCTTGCCGGGGGGCAATGGCTACACCTTC; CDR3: CASSLPGGNGYTF
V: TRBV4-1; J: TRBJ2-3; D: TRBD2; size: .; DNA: TGCGCCAGCAGCCAAGAGTTACTAGCGGGGGTAGCGGATACGCAGTATTTT; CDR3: CASSQELLAGVADTQYF
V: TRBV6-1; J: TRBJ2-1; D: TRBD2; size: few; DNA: TGTGCCAGCAGTGGCTCGGGACTAGCGTACAATGAGCAGTTCTTC; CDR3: CASSGSGLAYNEQFF
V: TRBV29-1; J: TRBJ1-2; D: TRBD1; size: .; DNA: TGCAGCGTTGCGTGGACAGGGGGCTATGGCTACACCTTC; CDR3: CSVAWTGGYGYTF
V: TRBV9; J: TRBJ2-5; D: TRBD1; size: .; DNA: TGTGCCAGCAGCGTAAACCAGGGGGAAGAGACCCAGTACTTC; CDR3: CASSVNQGEETQYF
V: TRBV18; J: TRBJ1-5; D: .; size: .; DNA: TGTGCCAGCTCACCGGGGAGTAATCAGCCCCAGCATTTT; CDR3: CASSPGSNQPQHF
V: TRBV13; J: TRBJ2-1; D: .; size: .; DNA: TGTGCCAGCAGCGCTAGGACGCGCTCCTACAATGAGCAGTTCTTC; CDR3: CASSARTRSYNEQFF
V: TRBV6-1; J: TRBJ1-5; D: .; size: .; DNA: TGTGCCAGCACCCTTAATCAGCCCCAGCATTTT; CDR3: CASTLNQPQHF
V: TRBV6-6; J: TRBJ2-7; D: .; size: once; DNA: TGTGCCAGCACCCCCGGGGGGCTTTACGAGCAGTACTTC; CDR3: CASTPGGLYEQYF